These 6 T cell receptor beta chains were all obtained from the same sample, sequenced in a study of lymphopenia after photon versus proton radiotherapy. Measured with immunoSEQ multiplex PCR; TCRdb has only the in-frame clones, and not every one. Among some 40,000 clones, roughly nine tenths were seen once, and the ten largest hold around 15%. The material was peripheral blood, obtained from a patient treated with photon-based radiotherapy. These receptors were obtained from a man aged 60 to 69 with cholangiocarcinoma.

This clone was detected only once. The chain combines TRBV7-9 with TRBJ2-3; D gene uncertain. Trimming stripped 2 bases from V and 0 bases from J, with 12 bases between. CDR3 length equals 16 residues. The germline V gene has CDR1 SEHNR and CDR2 FQNEAQ (reference sequence). CDR3 sequence (DNA): TGTGCCAGCAGCTTACCTGACTCTTCTAGCACAGATACGCAGTATTTT. This translates into CASSLPDSSSTDTQYF.

The J gene is TRBJ2-7, the V gene TRBV28; D remains unclear. V gave up 5 bases and J gave up 2 bases, with 19 bases separating them. Germline loops: CDR1 MDHEN, CDR2 SYDVKM. The CDR3 totals 16 residues. CDR3 bases: TGTGCCAGCAGTGCCGGATTCATCACACCCCCCTACGAGCAGTACTTC. Protein: CASSAGFITPPYEQYF.

The gene calls are TRBV5-8 and TRBJ1-5; possibly TRBD1 for D (5 bases). The CDR3 runs 15 residues. V was clipped by 0 bases and J by 5 bases, with 12 bases between them. Per the germline V gene, CDR1 is SGHTS and CDR2 is YDEGEE. The CDR3 DNA reads TGTGCCAGCAGCTTGGAAGGGGTCCGAGATCAGCCCCAGCATTTT. Protein sequence: CASSLEGVRDQPQHF.

This clone came up a few times. This rearrangement joins TRBV18 to TRBJ2-1; 9 positions agree with TRBD2. This CDR3 spans 16 amino acids. CDR1 KGHSH and CDR2 LQKENI come from the germline V gene. Losses at the gene ends were 6 bases for V and 6 bases for J; bases not matched to a gene: 12. The CDR3 DNA follows: TGTGCCAGCTCGCCCCTCTCTAGCGGGATTCTCAATGAGCAGTTCTTC. As protein: CASSPLSSGILNEQFF.

This clone is classed as medium-sized. The V gene is TRBV2, the J gene TRBJ1-2, with 8 bases identical to TRBD1. CDR3 size: 14 residues. Germline CDR1 is SNHLY and CDR2 is FYNNEI. Germline trimming cut 6 bases from V and 6 bases from J; bases unmatched to any gene: 9. This CDR3 is CASSVEDRAHGYTF. The CDR3 bases are TGTGCCAGCAGCGTCGAGGACAGGGCGCATGGCTACACCTTC.

The chain employs TRBV21-1 and TRBJ1-2. TRBV21-1 is termed a pseudogene. This CDR3 is 15 amino acids long. CDR3: CASSKGGAGLVCYTF. CDR3 sequence (DNA): TGTGCCAGCAGCAAAGGAGGGGCAGGGCTGGTCTGCTACACCTTC.